These 8 T cell receptor beta chains were sequenced from one sample in a study of blood T cells in healthy people across ages. A second PCR, run for about 6 to 11 cycles, used a sample-barcoded 5' primer plus a J-beta primer mix. TCRdb re-derived calls from the 5' RACE reads in MiXCR, one entry per CDR3 protein. The sample has roughly 1.9 million distinct CDR3 sequences, about 39% seen once; the top ten hold more than 20%. The sample comprised blood. The receptors were sampled from a human donor in good health.

This chain connects TRBV5-1 to TRBJ2-7; TRBD1 aligns across 7 bases. The V gene's germline CDR1 is SGHRS and CDR2 YFSETQ. The CDR3 consists of 14 residues. The V and J ends lost 2 bases and 2 bases, in that order; junction bases with no gene match: 4. CDR3 amino acids: CASSLRGRPYEQYF. DNA for the CDR3: TGCGCCAGCAGCTTAAGGGGGCGACCCTACGAGCAGTACTTC.

This clonotype was detected ten times or more. The V and J genes are TRBV20-1 and TRBJ2-5; 7 nucleotides match TRBD2. Looked up from germline, CDR1 is DFQATT and CDR2 is SNEGSKA (reference sequence). The CDR3 contains 13 residues. Unmatched junction bases numbered 9, after V lost 6 bases and J lost 5 bases. DNA of the CDR3: TGCAGTGCCACATTCGTGGGGGGGGAGACCCAGTACTTC. Its translation: CSATFVGGETQYF.

This clonotype was observed a few times. This rearrangement joins TRBV7-2 to TRBJ1-5; D might be TRBD1 (5 bases). The V gene's germline CDR1 is SGHTA and CDR2 FQGNSA. CDR3 length: 15 residues. V lost 1 base and J lost 6, with 13 bases in between. This CDR3 is CASSLVRMGGQPQHF. In DNA, the CDR3 is TGTGCCAGCAGCTTAGTGAGAATGGGGGGTCAGCCCCAGCATTTT.

The chain carries TRBV20-1 and TRBJ1-1; D gene unclear. V dropped 0 bases and J dropped 0 bases, with 8 bases sitting between them. This CDR3 contains 14 residues. Looked up from germline, CDR1 is DFQATT and CDR2 is SNEGSKA (reference sequence). The CDR3 sequence is CSARERVVNTEAFF. In DNA, the CDR3 is TGCAGTGCTAGAGAGCGTGTGGTGAACACTGAAGCTTTCTTT.

This clonotype turned up a few times. The chain uses TRBV5-1 and TRBJ2-7, with 7 bases fitting TRBD1. This CDR3 is built from 14 residues. J gave up 1 base and V 5 bases, and 6 bases lay outside the gene matches. The germline CDR1 and CDR2 sequences are SGHRS and YFSETQ. The CDR3 coding sequence is TGCGCCAGCAGTTGGGACAGCCGTTCCTACGAGCAGTACTTC. Its protein is CASSWDSRSYEQYF.

This clonotype has at least ten counts. CDR3 bases: TGTGCCAGCGCCACTTCCAATCAGCCCCAGCATTTT. This codes for CASATSNQPQHF. V usage is TRBV6-2 or TRBV6-3 and J usage is TRBJ1-5; D not resolved. Looked up from germline, CDR1 is MNHEY and CDR2 is SVGEGT. The V and J ends lost 8 bases and 3 bases respectively, with 8 bases between them. CDR3 length equals 12 residues.

The V call is TRBV20-1, the J call TRBJ2-3, with 14 bases that match TRBD2. V lost 3 bases to trimming and J lost 6 bases; unmatched junction nucleotides: 17. This CDR3 is built from 19 residues. CDR1 is DFQATT, CDR2 SNEGSKA, per germline (reference sequence). The CDR3 sequence is CSASEGLAGGWGPGDTQYF. The CDR3 DNA reads TGCAGTGCTAGTGAAGGACTAGCGGGGGGTTGGGGTCCGGGTGATACGCAGTATTTT.

This chain uses TRBV7-9 with TRBJ2-1; D remains ambiguous. The CDR3 is 13 residues long. Trimming removed 6 bases from V and 8 bases from J, with 14 bases in between. Germline CDR1 is SEHNR and CDR2 is FQNEAQ (reference sequence). The CDR3 here is CASSSLWVDEQFF. CDR3 bases: TGTGCCAGCAGTTCCCTATGGGTTGATGAGCAGTTCTTC.